This TCR beta chain was identified in a study of beta chain features in type 1 diabetes. Study-level points and caveats: Any HLA-type effect on TCRB rearrangement remained unresolved here. Shorter TCRB CDR3s, moderately but significantly so, marked every one of the four CD4+ subsets in Type 1 diabetes patients.

Of the isolated RNA, all was reverse transcribed, and so the sequenced material was expressed TCRB transcripts. TCRdb's copy holds only in-frame clones and misses some; the assay was immunoSEQ multiplex PCR. The top ten clones hold 0.02% to 0.03% of a sample with 900,000 or so clones, about a sixth of them seen once. A note on this clone: Antigen unknown.

V lost 3 bases to trimming and J lost 4 bases; unmatched junction nucleotides: 5. Germline V gene data show CDR1 as MDHEN and CDR2 as SYDVKM. The CDR3 is 16 amino acids. The source is a woman between 18 and 30 years old in good health. Sequencing input: naive CD4+ T cells from blood. This chain uses TRBV28 with TRBJ2-2; 10 positions match TRBD2. The CDR3 coding sequence is TGTGCCAGCAGTTTCCTTGGACTAGCGGTCACCGGGGAGCTGTTTTTT. Encoded protein: CASSFLGLAVTGELFF. Full variable domain (outside the CDR3, taken from reference TRBV28 and TRBJ2-2): DVKVTQSSRYLVKRTGEKVFLECVQDMDHENMFWYRQDPGLGLRLIYFSYDVKMKEKGDIPEGYSVSREKKERFSLILESASTNQTSMYLCASSFLGLAVTGELFFGEGSRLTVL.